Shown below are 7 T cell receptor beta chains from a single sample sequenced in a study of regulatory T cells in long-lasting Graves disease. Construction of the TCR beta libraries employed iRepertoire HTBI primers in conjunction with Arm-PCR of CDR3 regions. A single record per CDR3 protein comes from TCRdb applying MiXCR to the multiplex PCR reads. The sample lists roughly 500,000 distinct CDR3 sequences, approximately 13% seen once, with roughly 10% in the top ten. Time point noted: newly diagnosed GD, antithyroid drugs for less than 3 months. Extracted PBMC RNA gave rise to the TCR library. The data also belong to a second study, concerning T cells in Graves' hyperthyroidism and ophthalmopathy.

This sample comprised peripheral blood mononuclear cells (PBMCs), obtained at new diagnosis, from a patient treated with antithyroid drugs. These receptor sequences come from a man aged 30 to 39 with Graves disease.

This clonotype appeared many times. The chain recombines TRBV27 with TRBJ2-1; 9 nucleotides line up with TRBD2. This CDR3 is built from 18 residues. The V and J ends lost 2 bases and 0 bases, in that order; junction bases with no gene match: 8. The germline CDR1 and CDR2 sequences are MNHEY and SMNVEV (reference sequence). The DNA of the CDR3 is TGTGCCAGCAGTTTAGCTAGCGGGACCGTGAGCTCCTACAATGAGCAGTTCTTC. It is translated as CASSLASGTVSSYNEQFF.

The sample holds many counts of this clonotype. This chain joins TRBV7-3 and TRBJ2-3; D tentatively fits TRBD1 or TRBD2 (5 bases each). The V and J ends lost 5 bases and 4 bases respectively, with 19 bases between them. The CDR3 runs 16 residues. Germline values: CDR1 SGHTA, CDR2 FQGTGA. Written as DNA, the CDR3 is TGTGCCAGCAGCACCTCCGGGACGAAGGACCCAGATACGCAGTATTTT. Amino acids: CASSTSGTKDPDTQYF.

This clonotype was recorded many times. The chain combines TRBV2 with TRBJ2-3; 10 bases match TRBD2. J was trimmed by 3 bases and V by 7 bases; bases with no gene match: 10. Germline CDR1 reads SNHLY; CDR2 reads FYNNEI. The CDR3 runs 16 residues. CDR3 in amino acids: CASTNPASGGTDTQYF. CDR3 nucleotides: TGTGCCAGCACCAACCCCGCTAGCGGGGGAACAGATACGCAGTATTTT.

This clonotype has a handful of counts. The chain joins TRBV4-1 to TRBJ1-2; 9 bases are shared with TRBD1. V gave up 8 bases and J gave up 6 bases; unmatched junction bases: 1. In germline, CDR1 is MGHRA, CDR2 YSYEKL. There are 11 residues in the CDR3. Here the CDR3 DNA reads TGCGCCAGCGGGACAGGGAATGGCTACACCTTC. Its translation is CASGTGNGYTF.

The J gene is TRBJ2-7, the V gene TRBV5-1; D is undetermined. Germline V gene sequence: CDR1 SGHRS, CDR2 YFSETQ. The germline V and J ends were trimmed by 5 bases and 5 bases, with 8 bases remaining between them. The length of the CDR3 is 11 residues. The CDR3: CASSAHDEQYF. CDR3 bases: TGCGCCAGCAGTGCACACGACGAGCAGTACTTC.

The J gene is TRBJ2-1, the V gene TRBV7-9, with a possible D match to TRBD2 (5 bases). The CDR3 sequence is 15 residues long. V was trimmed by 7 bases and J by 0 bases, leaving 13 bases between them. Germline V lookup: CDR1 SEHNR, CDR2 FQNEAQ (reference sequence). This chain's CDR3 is CASIRAASSYNEQFF. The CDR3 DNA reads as TGTGCCAGCATAAGAGCGGCAAGCTCCTACAATGAGCAGTTCTTC.

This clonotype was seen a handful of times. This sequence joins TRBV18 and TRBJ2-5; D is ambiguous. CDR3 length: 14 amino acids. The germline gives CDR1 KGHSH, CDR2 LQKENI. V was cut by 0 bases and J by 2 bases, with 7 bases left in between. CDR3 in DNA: TGTGCCAGCTCACCACCGTCCTGGCAAGAGACCCAGTACTTC. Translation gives CASSPPSWQETQYF.